This T cell receptor beta chain was observed in a study of shared clonotypes between healthy human individuals. Naive CD45RA+ and memory CD45RA-negative subsets were split from CD4+ cells. This clone is a singleton in its sample. Its antigen is unknown. Germline loops: CDR1 SEHNR, CDR2 FQNEAQ (reference sequence). The CDR3 contains 14 residues. Between the trimmed V and J ends, which lost 5 bases and 3 bases, there was a span of 10 bases. Study-wide results and limits: With a few donors compared, approximately 5% of naive CD4 clonotypes were shared.

In the original analysis: In the immunoSEQ data, sequences were junction-only and lacked quality scores, so filtering differed. Repertoires were generated with immunoSEQ multiplex PCR, while TCRdb's copy carries only in-frame clones and drops some. V and J calls and clone size are copied from that table; D and trimming were computed from the DNA. The sample holds over 1.4 million clones, roughly 96% seen once. The sample consisted of naive CD4+ T cells sorted from blood. Subset specified: CD45RA+ positively selected. This chain uses TRBV7-9 with TRBJ2-2; no clear D. The origin of this receptor is a man younger than 40 in good health. CDR3 coding DNA: TGTGCCAGCAGCCTCCCGTCAGACACCGGGGAGCTGTTTTTT. Its protein is CASSLPSDTGELFF.